Listed below are T cell receptor beta chains from one sample, sequenced in a study of T cell responses to AZD1222 COVID-19 vaccine. Clones were sequenced by immunoSEQ multiplex PCR, and TCRdb holds only the in-frame ones, with some missing. This table holds some 120,000 clones, about 88% found once. The sequences come from peripheral blood, collected on day 0 of AZD1222 vaccination. The origin of the receptors is an adult in good health. The CDR3 runs from the conserved cysteine through the conserved F or W. D genes are given only for firm matches. Clone size is not always given. Where it is, it says once, few, many or a class for expanded clones.

clone size	V gene	D gene	J gene	CDR3 DNA	CDR3 protein
NA	TRBV20-1	NA	TRBJ1-5	TGCAGTGCTAGTTGGGGAGCCAATCAGCCCCAGCATTTT	CSASWGANQPQHF
NA	TRBV7-9	NA	TRBJ2-7	TGTGCCAGCAGCTTAGTAGAACAGATTTCCAACTACGAGCAGTACTTC	CASSLVEQISNYEQYF
NA	TRBV28	NA	TRBJ2-2	TGTGCCAGCAGGCCGCAGGGGTACACCGGGGAGCTGTTTTTT	CASRPQGYTGELFF
NA	TRBV11-2	TRBD1	TRBJ1-1	TGTGCCAGCAGCTCCCCCGGGACAGGGAAAACTGAAGCTTTCTTT	CASSSPGTGKTEAFF
NA	TRBV19	NA	TRBJ1-1	TGTGCCAGTAGTATAGATGGGGGCTTGGTCACTGAAGCTTTCTTT	CASSIDGGLVTEAFF
NA	TRBV6-5	TRBD1	TRBJ1-6	TGTGCCAGCAGTTACGGGGGTGGGGGACAGAATTCACCCCTCCACTTT	CASSYGGGGQNSPLHF
NA	TRBV21-1	NA	TRBJ2-5	TGTGCCAGCAGCAAAGGGCCGGGAAACCAAGAGACCCAGTACTTC	CASSKGPGNQETQYF
NA	TRBV25-1	TRBD1	TRBJ2-2	TGTGCCAGCAGAGGACAGGGGGTTCGGACCGGGGAGCTGTTTTTT	CASRGQGVRTGELFF
once	TRBV5-5	NA	TRBJ2-7	TGTGCCAGCAGCTTGGAAGTGGGTATAAGCTACGAGCAGTACTTC	CASSLEVGISYEQYF
NA	TRBV27	NA	TRBJ2-3	TGTGCCAGCAATCGGCTCCCTTTACGCACAGATACGCAGTATTTT	CASNRLPLRTDTQYF
NA	TRBV6-5	TRBD2	TRBJ2-2	TGTGCCAGCGGACTGGGAGGGGACACCGGGGAGCTGTTTTTT	CASGLGGDTGELFF
NA	TRBV28	TRBD2	TRBJ2-6	TGTGCCAGCAGTCCACTAGCGGGAGGGCTTTCCGGGGCCAACGTCCTGACTTTC	CASSPLAGGLSGANVLTF
NA	TRBV4-2	TRBD2	TRBJ2-1	TGTGCCAGCAGCCAAGAGTCAGTCGGACTAGCGGGTTCCTGGCAGTTCTTC	CASSQESVGLAGSWQFF
NA	TRBV7-9	NA	TRBJ2-3	TGTGCCAGCAGCCTCGGGACGGCAGATACGCAGTATTTT	CASSLGTADTQYF
NA	TRBV10-2	TRBD2	TRBJ2-1	TGCGCCAGCAGTGTTAACCTGGCTAGCGGGAGGTTCTACAATGAGCAGTTCTTC	CASSVNLASGRFYNEQFF
NA	TRBV6-1	NA	TRBJ2-1	TGTGCCAGCAGTGAAAGGACTGAGACTCCGTACAATGAGCAGTTCTTC	CASSERTETPYNEQFF
once	TRBV28	NA	TRBJ1-5	TGTGCCAGCAGTTCTCCGGATAGCAATCAGCCCCAGCATTTT	CASSSPDSNQPQHF
NA	TRBV6-1	NA	TRBJ1-2	TGTGCCAGCAGTGAATTCTATGGCTACACCTTC	CASSEFYGYTF
NA	TRBV6-1	NA	TRBJ2-2	TGTGCCAGCAGTTTCACGGGGGCAGGGGAGCTGTTTTTT	CASSFTGAGELFF
few	TRBV28	TRBD1	TRBJ2-7	TGTGCCAGCAGGACACAGGGGCGATCCTACGAGCAGTACTTC	CASRTQGRSYEQYF
NA	TRBV5-6	TRBD2	TRBJ2-6	TGTGCCAGCAGCTTGCGGGGGGCTGGGGCCAACGTCCTGACTTTC	CASSLRGAGANVLTF
NA	TRBV10-1	TRBD1	TRBJ2-5	TGCGCCAGTACGACAGGGGTGAAGACCCAGTACTTC	CASTTGVKTQYF
NA	TRBV24-1	TRBD2	TRBJ2-2	TGTGCCACCAGTGATTTGGAAACTAGCGGGAGATTTGATCCGAGGGAGGAGCTGTTTTTT	CATSDLETSGRFDPREELFF
NA	TRBV29-1	NA	TRBJ1-3	TGCAGCGCCGCTGGACAGTTCTCTGGAAACACCATATATTTT	CSAAGQFSGNTIYF
NA	TRBV7-9	NA	TRBJ1-4	TGTGCCAGCAGCCTAGGTCACGGGCCAGCTAATGAAAAACTGTTTTTT	CASSLGHGPANEKLFF
NA	TRBV28	TRBD1	TRBJ1-1	TGTGCCGGACAGGAAACCATTAACACTGAAGCTTTCTTT	CAGQETINTEAFF
NA	TRBV12-5	NA	TRBJ1-3	TGTGCTAGTGGTTCCTCAATACCTGGAAACACCATATATTTT	CASGSSIPGNTIYF
few	TRBV2	NA	TRBJ2-7	TGTGCCAGCAGTCGGGACTCCTACGAGCAGTACTTC	CASSRDSYEQYF
NA	TRBV5-1	TRBD2	TRBJ2-7	TGCGCCAGCAGCCCCGACCCGGGAGGAACCTACGAGCAGTACTTC	CASSPDPGGTYEQYF
NA	TRBV10-3	TRBD1	TRBJ1-2	TGTGCCATCAGCTACCAAACCGGGACAGGGAGCTATGGCTACACCTTC	CAISYQTGTGSYGYTF
NA	TRBV5-4	TRBD2	TRBJ2-1	TGTGCCAGCAGCTTGGCCGTTGCTAGCGGGGGGATGTATGAGCAGTTCTTC	CASSLAVASGGMYEQFF